This T cell receptor beta chain was captured by sequencing in a study of identical twins. General study points: Models predicted less out-of-frame TCR alpha sharing in monozygotic twins than was found. Conclusions came from cross-sectional statistical analysis, not from following the same donors. Beta clonotypes that were abundant in cord blood contained fewer insertions, a pattern absent from memory repertoires.

Unique molecular identifiers were in the cDNA, with template-switch universal primer binding. TCRdb re-analysed the 5' RACE reads in MiXCR, keeping a single row per CDR3 protein. The table shows more than 1.5 million distinct CDR3 sequences, with more than 30% occurring only once. In this sample, this clonotype turned up a few times. Its antigen is currently unknown. The ends were cut back, 2 bases at V and 0 bases at J, with 9 bases in the middle. CDR1 and CDR2 from the germline V gene are SGDLS and YYNGEE. The CDR3 is 14 residues long. The sample taken for sequencing was cord blood. The chain combines TRBV9 with TRBJ2-7; D ambiguous. This clonotype was sampled from a newborn girl in good health. The CDR3 DNA reads TGTGCCAGCAGCGTTCGGGCAGCCTCCTACGAGCAGTACTTC. As protein: CASSVRAASYEQYF.